This T cell receptor beta chain appears in the sequencing data of a study of cytomegalovirus exposure and HLA in healthy donors. The CDR3 runs 13 residues. The germline CDR1 and CDR2 sequences are GTSNPN and SVGIG (reference sequence). The ends were cut back, 0 bases at V and 6 bases at J, with 8 bases in the middle. Vbeta (60) and Jbeta (13) primers were used in the PCR. Generated by immunoSEQ multiplex PCR, the TCRdb table keeps only in-frame clones and is missing some. The sample has roughly 150,000 clones, roughly 70% seen once. The sequence came from a man aged 35 to 55 in good health and CMV-seronegative. The sample consisted of PBMCs. This chain connects TRBV30 to TRBJ2-2; maybe TRBD2 (6 bases). CDR3 in amino acids: CAWSVWGAGELFF. CDR3 sequence (DNA): TGTGCCTGGAGTGTATGGGGGGCCGGGGAGCTGTTTTTT.